The 30 T cell receptor beta chains below were found in one sample sequenced in a study of T cells in Graves' hyperthyroidism and ophthalmopathy. Authors of the study amplified TCR beta CDR3 regions from RNA transcripts. HTBI primers were used for first-round RT-PCR of the TCR CDR3. TCRdb re-analysed the multiplex PCR reads in MiXCR, keeping a single row per CDR3 protein. The profile shows some 270,000 distinct CDR3 sequences, around 13% of them singletons. Sequencing used blood. The receptors stem from a woman aged 40 to 49 with Graves' hyperthyroidism.

This clonotype was picked up many times. The chain uses TRBV6-5 and TRBJ2-7, with 7 bases that match TRBD2. The CDR3 consists of 14 residues. With V trimmed by 0 bases and J by 3 bases, 2 bases remained unmatched. Germline V lookup: CDR1 MNHEY, CDR2 SVGAGI. The CDR3 nucleotides read TGTGCCAGCAGTTACTCGAGCGGGAACTACGAGCAGTACTTC. Translating it yields CASSYSSGNYEQYF.

This clonotype was detected many times. The rearrangement links TRBV18 to TRBJ2-3; D is possibly TRBD2 (5 bases). Germline V gene lookup returns CDR1 KGHSH and CDR2 LQKENI. This CDR3 is 14 amino acids long. V was shortened by 5 bases and J by 10 bases, with 19 bases between the two germline ends. CDR3 bases: TGTGCCAGCTCATCCGCACCAAACCGGAGGTCGCAGTATTTT. Protein: CASSSAPNRRSQYF.

This clonotype showed up many times. The V and J genes are TRBV18 and TRBJ1-3; D gene uncertain. Germline-derived CDR1 and CDR2 are KGHSH and LQKENI. The V gene lost 5 bases and the J gene lost 0 bases, with 8 bases spanning the gap. The CDR3 contains 14 residues. CDR3 DNA sequence: TGTGCCAGCTCAGACGGCCTCTCTGGAAACACCATATATTTT. Translated: CASSDGLSGNTIYF. Full variable domain (remainder filled in from reference TRBV18 and TRBJ1-3): NAGVMQNPRHLVRRRGQEARLRCSPMKGHSHVYWYRQLPEEGLKFMVYLQKENIIDESGMPKERFSAEFPKEGPSILRIQQVVRGDSAAYFCASSDGLSGNTIYFGEGSWLTVV.

This rearrangement joins TRBV7-9 to TRBJ2-7; TRBD2 is a possible D gene (5 bases). Germline lookup yields CDR1 SEHNR and CDR2 FQNEAQ (reference sequence). The CDR3 totals 17 residues. Trimming removed 5 bases at V and 3 bases at J, with 23 bases between. The CDR3 coding sequence is TGTGCCAGCAGCCGCCCTTTGGGGAGCCCCAATTTCTACGAGCAGTACTTC. The encoded protein is CASSRPLGSPNFYEQYF. Based on the CDR3 plus reference TRBV7-9 and TRBJ2-7, the full variable domain is DTGVSQNPRHKITKRGQNVTFRCDPISEHNRLYWYRQTLGQGPEFLTYFQNEAQLEKSRLLSDRFSAERPKGSFSTLEIQRTEQGDSAMYLCASSRPLGSPNFYEQYFGPGTRLTVT.

This clonotype was counted a few times. The chain employs TRBV29-1 and TRBJ2-7, with 11 bases identical to TRBD1. Trimming at V came to 0 bases and at J to 1 base, leaving 8 bases not matched to a gene. The germline CDR1 and CDR2 sequences are SQVTM and ANQGSEA. This CDR3 spans 17 amino acids. CDR3 protein: CSVEEPRGQGVSYEQYF. CDR3 bases: TGCAGCGTTGAAGAACCGAGGGGACAGGGGGTGTCCTACGAGCAGTACTTC.

This clonotype was detected many times. The chain joins TRBV9 to TRBJ2-1; TRBD2 agrees at 12 bases. With 0 bases clipped from V and 1 base from J, the junction kept 8 bases outside the gene matches. This CDR3 contains 19 residues. Looked up from germline, CDR1 is SGDLS and CDR2 is YYNGEE. The CDR3 loop reads CASSVVGLAGGGSYNEQFF. The CDR3 DNA reads as TGTGCCAGCAGCGTAGTGGGGCTAGCGGGAGGGGGGTCCTACAATGAGCAGTTCTTC. The entire variable domain, with the rest obtained from reference TRBV9 and TRBJ2-1, is as follows: DSGVTQTPKHLITATGQRVTLRCSPRSGDLSVYWYQQSLDQGLQFLIQYYNGEERAKGNILERFSAQQFPDLHSELNLSSLELGDSALYFCASSVVGLAGGGSYNEQFFGPGTRLTVL.

This clonotype was seen at least ten times. V is TRBV20-1 and J is TRBJ1-1, with D possibly TRBD1 on 5 matching bases. The CDR3 loop spans 14 amino acids. The germline V gene encodes CDR1 DFQATT and CDR2 SNEGSKA (reference sequence). V was clipped by 1 base and J by 4 bases, with 13 bases between them. The CDR3 DNA sequence: TGCAGTGCTAGAGTGGGGGGTGGGAGCACTGAAGCTTTCTTT. Encoded protein: CSARVGGGSTEAFF.

As regards this clonotype: Germline is not matched at one junction end, which may reflect a read error. The chain couples TRBV19 to TRBJ1-4; 8 bases map to TRBD1. The germline V gene encodes CDR1 LNHDA and CDR2 SQIVND (reference sequence). The CDR3 totals 16 residues. The chain's CDR3 is CASWTGRRSTNEKLVF. CDR3 nucleotide sequence: TGTGCCAGTTGGACAGGGCGGAGATCAACTAATGAAAAACTGGTTTTT.

This clonotype was found many times. CDR3 sequence: CASSIGQGEAFF. CDR3 DNA sequence: TGTGCCAGTAGTATAGGACAGGGTGAAGCTTTCTTT. The V call is TRBV19, the J call TRBJ1-1; 7 nucleotides agree with TRBD1. With 1 base clipped from V and 7 bases from J, the junction kept 0 bases outside the gene matches. The length of the CDR3 is 12 residues. Germline CDR1 LNHDA, CDR2 SQIVND (reference sequence).

This clonotype occurred many times. The chain employs TRBV10-3 and TRBJ2-5, with D tentatively TRBD2 (5 bases). The V and J ends lost 6 bases and 4 bases respectively, with 12 bases between them. Germline V gives CDR1 ENHRY, CDR2 SYGVKD. The CDR3 loop spans 13 amino acids. CDR3 nucleotides: TGTGCCATCAGCCGGGAAATACGAGAGACCCAGTACTTC. Encoded protein: CAISREIRETQYF.

This clonotype came up many times. The chain combines TRBV27 with TRBJ2-5, with D possibly being TRBD1 (6 bases). The CDR3 sequence is 14 residues long. Germline assignment: CDR1 MNHEY and CDR2 SMNVEV (reference sequence). Trimming cost V 5 bases and J 5 bases, with 15 bases left between them. Here the CDR3 reads CASSKNRVPETQYF. DNA of the CDR3: TGTGCCAGCAGTAAAAACAGGGTTCCCGAGACCCAGTACTTC.

This clonotype was detected a few times. This sequence joins TRBV5-1 and TRBJ2-3; no definite D call. Germline lookup yields CDR1 SGHRS and CDR2 YFSETQ. There are 15 residues in the CDR3. Trimming left V 0 bases short and J 5 bases short, with 13 bases between. This CDR3 reads CASSLGFRGGDTQYF. The CDR3 coding sequence is TGCGCCAGCAGCTTGGGGTTCCGCGGTGGAGATACGCAGTATTTT.

CDR3 nucleotide sequence: TGTGCCAGTAGTATACATCAGGGAGGAGTAACCGGGGAGCTGTTTTTT. Its protein product is CASSIHQGGVTGELFF. The chain recombines TRBV19 with TRBJ2-2, with D perhaps TRBD2 (6 bases). V was clipped by 2 bases and J by 5 bases, with 15 bases between them. Germline lookup yields CDR1 LNHDA and CDR2 SQIVND (reference sequence). The CDR3 is made up of 16 amino acids. Full variable domain (missing parts from reference TRBV19 and TRBJ2-2): DGGITQSPKYLFRKEGQNVTLSCEQNLNHDAMYWYRQDPGQGLRLIYYSQIVNDFQKGDIAEGYSVSREKKESFPLTVTSAQKNPTAFYLCASSIHQGGVTGELFFGEGSRLTVL.

The CDR3 nucleotides are TGTGCCAGCAGTCGGATGGGACTAGCGGGCGAGACAGATACGCAGTATTTT. It yields the protein CASSRMGLAGETDTQYF. V gene TRBV6-1 combines with J gene TRBJ2-3; 12 bases are a match to TRBD2. J lost 3 bases, V lost 5 bases, and 9 bases had no gene match. The CDR3 has 17 amino acids. Germline CDR1 MNHNS, CDR2 SASEGT.

This clonotype was recorded many times. This chain links TRBV6-2 or TRBV6-3 with TRBJ1-5; the D is unclear. The germline gives CDR1 MNHEY, CDR2 SVGEGT. This CDR3 contains 16 residues. V lost 0 bases, J lost 3 bases, and 12 bases lay in between. The CDR3 sequence is CASSYSPPGSNQPQHF. In nucleotides, the CDR3 is TGTGCCAGCAGTTACTCCCCCCCGGGGTCCAATCAGCCCCAGCATTTT.

Comment on this clonotype: The junction departs from germline at one end; a sequencing error may be responsible. The chain carries TRBV2 and TRBJ2-5; tentatively, D is TRBD2 (5 bases). Germline assignment: CDR1 SNHLY and CDR2 FYNNEI. The CDR3 runs to 13 residues. DNA of the CDR3: TGTGCCAGCAGTCGGGATGTTCAAGGGACCCAGTACTTC. Translated, it gives CASSRDVQGTQYF.

V usage is TRBV12-3 or TRBV12-4 and J usage is TRBJ1-2; maybe TRBD1 (5 bases). The CDR3 runs to 15 residues. Trimming shortened V by 4 bases and J by 7 bases, and 19 bases separated the two germline ends. CDR3 in DNA: TGTGCCAGCAGTTCATCTTTGGGGGGATTGGGTGGCTACACCTTC. Protein product: CASSSSLGGLGGYTF.

In this sample, this clonotype turned up many times. The chain recombines TRBV6-1 with TRBJ2-7, with 11 nucleotides matching TRBD2. There are 15 residues in the CDR3. After removal of 10 bases from V and 0 bases from J, the junction contained 8 bases not matched to a gene. The V gene's germline CDR1 is MNHNS and CDR2 SASEGT. For the CDR3, the DNA is TGTGCCACCGTTGGGACTAGCGGCTTCTCCTACGAGCAGTACTTC. Its protein product is CATVGTSGFSYEQYF.

This clonotype was recorded many times. The CDR3 spells CASSQLLSVAGGSHEQFF. Written as DNA, the CDR3 is TGCGCCAGCAGCCAGTTGCTGTCGGTAGCGGGAGGCAGCCATGAGCAGTTCTTC. This chain connects TRBV4-1 to TRBJ2-1, with 10 bases that match TRBD2. Germline lookup yields CDR1 MGHRA and CDR2 YSYEKL. With V trimmed by 3 bases and J by 8 bases, 16 bases remained unmatched. CDR3 length equals 18 residues.

This clonotype was observed at least ten times. The chain combines TRBV10-1 with TRBJ2-7, with 8 bases aligning to TRBD1. This CDR3 has 13 amino acids. From germline, CDR1 is WNHNN and CDR2 SYGVQD (reference sequence). V shed 0 bases, J shed 7 bases, and the junction held 2 bases outside the gene matches. In DNA, the CDR3 is TGCGCCAGCAGTGAGTCCCGGGACAGGGAGCAGTACTTC. Translation: CASSESRDREQYF.

V and J are TRBV2 and TRBJ2-5; 7 bases align to TRBD1. CDR3 length equals 14 residues. V was clipped by 6 bases and J by 4 bases; unmatched bases: 8. Germline V gene sequence: CDR1 SNHLY, CDR2 FYNNEI. CDR3 coding DNA: TGTGCCAGCAGCCCGGGACAGAGAGGAGAGACCCAGTACTTC. Its translation: CASSPGQRGETQYF.

This clonotype was detected many times. The chain is built from TRBV3-1 and TRBJ2-7; D ambiguous. V was pared by 1 base and J by 5 bases, with 9 bases between. Germline V gives CDR1 LGHDT, CDR2 YNNKEL (reference sequence). The CDR3 totals 13 residues. Here the CDR3 reads CASSQGLRDEQYF. In DNA, the CDR3 is TGTGCCAGCAGCCAAGGCCTTCGGGACGAGCAGTACTTC.

Here the CDR3 DNA reads TGTGCCAGCACCCCATCAGGGCACCCAGGGGAGACCCAGTACTTC. This sequence encodes CASTPSGHPGETQYF. The J gene is TRBJ2-5, the V gene TRBV27, with TRBD1 as a possible D gene (5 bases). Per the germline V gene, CDR1 is MNHEY and CDR2 is SMNVEV (reference sequence). The CDR3 runs to 15 residues. V was shortened by 7 bases and J by 5 bases, with 20 bases between the two germline ends.

This clonotype was recorded at least ten times. The gene calls are TRBV27 and TRBJ2-1, with a weak D call TRBD1 (6 bases). The CDR3 is 17 residues long. Deletions cut 5 bases from V and 10 bases from J, with 27 bases between. Germline CDR1 reads MNHEY; CDR2 reads SMNVEV (reference sequence). The CDR3 loop reads CASSQGGRRLSRTEQFF. The CDR3 region has the DNA TGTGCCAGCAGTCAAGGGGGAAGGCGGTTGTCCCGCACGGAGCAGTTCTTC.

This clonotype was detected a few times. This rearrangement joins TRBV5-6 to TRBJ2-7; D is unclear. CDR1 is SGHDT and CDR2 is YYEEEE in the germline V gene. CDR3 length equals 12 residues. The V end was cut by 6 bases, the J end by 6 bases, with 13 bases between. CDR3 in amino acids: CASKLGPGEQYF. The CDR3, as DNA: TGTGCCAGCAAGCTCGGGCCCGGCGAGCAGTACTTC.

There are many counts of this clonotype. The chain recombines TRBV11-1 with TRBJ1-1; TRBD1 matches 8 bases. V shed 8 bases, J shed 0 bases, and the junction held 8 bases outside the gene matches. The CDR3 runs to 15 residues. CDR1 SGHAT and CDR2 FQDESV come from the germline V gene (reference sequence). In DNA form, the CDR3 reads TGTGCCAGCTCAAATTACAGGGGGGTGAACACTGAAGCTTTCTTT. It encodes CASSNYRGVNTEAFF.

DNA of the CDR3: TGTGCCAGCAGCTTAGGGGGACCTATCCTTTACTTC. Translation gives CASSLGGPILYF. The chain carries TRBV11-2 and TRBJ2-5; D may correspond to TRBD1 or TRBD2 (5 bases each). The V end was cut by 1 base, the J end by 14 bases, with 14 bases between. From germline, CDR1 is SGHAT and CDR2 FQNNGV. This CDR3 region has 12 residues.

The genes are TRBV11-3 and TRBJ1-1, with D uncertain. Per the germline V gene, CDR1 is SGHNT and CDR2 is YENEEA. This CDR3 comprises 13 residues. V lost 3 bases to trimming and J lost 8 bases, with 13 bases between them. Written as DNA, the CDR3 is TGTGCCAGCAGCTTGGGAGCTAAAGCAGAAGCTTTCTTT. Protein product: CASSLGAKAEAFF. Using reference TRBV11-3 and TRBJ1-1 for the parts outside the CDR3, the full variable domain is EAGVVQSPRYKIIEKKQPVAFWCNPISGHNTLYWYLQNLGQGPELLIRYENEEAVDDSQLPKDRFSAERLKGVDSTLKIQPAELGDSAVYLCASSLGAKAEAFFGQGTRLTVV.

The rearrangement uses TRBV29-1 and TRBJ2-7; the D is unclear. The CDR3 runs to 10 residues. With 4 bases removed from V and 3 bases from J, the gap between germline ends came to 4 bases. Germline V gene lookup returns CDR1 SQVTM and CDR2 ANQGSEA. The CDR3 DNA follows: TGCAGCGTTGTGGTCTACGAGCAGTACTTC. Amino acids: CSVVVYEQYF.

The sample holds many counts of this clonotype. The rearrangement uses TRBV14 and TRBJ2-7, with unresolved D. Per the germline V gene, CDR1 is SGHDN and CDR2 is FVKESK. Deletions cut 0 bases from V and 5 bases from J, with 14 bases between. The CDR3 has 15 amino acids. This CDR3 reads CASSQEGYTLDEQYF. Written as DNA, the CDR3 is TGTGCCAGCAGCCAAGAAGGCTATACTTTGGACGAGCAGTACTTC.